This T cell receptor beta chain was captured in a study of identical twins. V gave up 4 bases and J gave up 7 bases; unmatched junction bases: 9. The CDR3 is 14 residues long. MiXCR, run by TCRdb on the 5' RACE reads, gives a single entry per CDR3 protein. The sample has approximately 700,000 distinct CDR3 sequences, roughly 18% seen once. The sample was also linked to a second study, of T cells expressing NK-cell markers. That report adds: All TCR beta repertoires analysed originated from sorted CD3+CD56+NKG2C+, CD3+CD56+NKG2C- and CD3+CD56-NKG2C+ T cells. In several donors, these clonotypes also led the CD3+CD56-NKG2C+ fraction.

Material for sequencing was PBMCs. The V and J genes are TRBV12-3 or TRBV12-4 and TRBJ1-2, with 7 bases that match TRBD1. The TCR was taken from a woman in her late teens or twenties in good health. Written as DNA, the CDR3 is TGTGCCAGCAGTTCCACAGGGGCTTCCCTTGGCTACACCTTC. Translation gives CASSSTGASLGYTF.